This TCR beta chain is from a study of Ad26.COV2.S vaccination and SARS-CoV-2 variants. Generated by immunoSEQ multiplex PCR, the TCRdb table keeps only in-frame clones and is missing some. The sample includes 300,000 to 450,000 clones, roughly nine tenths seen only once; the top ten take about 3.9%. Germline loops: CDR1 ENHRY, CDR2 SYGVKD. The CDR3 totals 15 residues. V shed 6 bases and J shed 1 base, with 15 bases lying between them. V gene TRBV10-3 combines with J gene TRBJ1-1; a possible D gene is TRBD1 (5 bases). This TCR came from a human donor who had recovered from COVID-19. The material sequenced was peripheral blood, taken after recovery from COVID-19. The CDR3 nucleotides are TGTGCCATCAGGGAGCTGATGGGGACGAACACTGAAGCTTTCTTT. Its translation is CAIRELMGTNTEAFF.